Listed below are T cell receptor beta chains from one sample, sequenced in a study of blood T cells in healthy people across ages. TCRdb reprocessed the 5' RACE reads with MiXCR, giving one entry per CDR3 protein. Among approximately 680,000 distinct CDR3 sequences listed, about 30% were seen once. The source material was blood. These receptors all come from a woman older than 75 in good health. The CDR3 runs from the conserved cysteine through the conserved F or W. D genes are given only for firm matches. The size entry is marked missing in some rows and otherwise reads once, few, many or a size class.

.,TRBJ2-4,.,TRBV30,TGTGCCTGGAGTGTTTGGGGAGCCAAAAACATTCAGTACTTC,CAWSVWGAKNIQYF
.,TRBJ1-2,many,TRBV5-1,TGCGCCAGCAGCCCGGAAAGAGGGTCATATACGGGCTACACCTTC,CASSPERGSYTGYTF
.,TRBJ1-1,.,TRBV6-2/TRBV6-3,TGTGCCAGCAGGGACCCTACAGGGAAAAACTCTGAAGCTTTCTTT,CASRDPTGKNSEAFF
TRBD1,TRBJ2-4,many,TRBV7-2,TGTGCCAGCAGGAGTGGACAGGGGTGGATTCAGTACTTC,CASRSGQGWIQYF
.,TRBJ2-7,many,TRBV29-1,TGCAGCGTTGCCGCCGAGAAGGGAAGCTCCTACGAGCAGTACTTC,CSVAAEKGSSYEQYF
.,TRBJ2-2,few,TRBV5-1,TGCGCCAGCAAGGGGGATGCCACCGGGGAGCTGTTTTTT,CASKGDATGELFF
.,TRBJ2-1,.,TRBV6-4,TGTGCCAGCAGTGATTCGGAGAGGCATGAGCAGTTCTTC,CASSDSERHEQFF
.,TRBJ1-2,many,TRBV20-1,TGCAGTGCTGTCGCACAGGACGGATATGGCTACACCTTC,CSAVAQDGYGYTF
.,TRBJ1-2,once,TRBV7-9,TGTGCCAGCAGCTCGGGACACCTGCAGCAGACCTTC,CASSSGHLQQTF
.,TRBJ2-7,.,TRBV5-4,TGTGCCAGCAGCCCGGAGACATGCTACGAGCAGTACTTC,CASSPETCYEQYF
.,TRBJ2-5,few,TRBV30,TGTGCCTGTAGCGGAGACTACCAAGAGACCCAGTACTTC,CACSGDYQETQYF
.,TRBJ2-1,.,TRBV5-1,TGCGCCAGCAGCCTCGGCGAGTCTTTCTCCTACAATGAGCAGTTCTTC,CASSLGESFSYNEQFF
TRBD2,TRBJ2-2,.,TRBV7-2,TGTGCCAGCAGTCGTCCGGGACTAGGTAACACCGGGGAGCTGTTTTTT,CASSRPGLGNTGELFF
TRBD1,TRBJ2-4,many,TRBV20-1,TGCAGTGCTAGTCGACAGGGTGGCAACATTCAGTACTTC,CSASRQGGNIQYF
TRBD1,TRBJ2-2,.,TRBV15,TGTGCCACCAGCAGAGAAACGGACAGGGGAGGGGAGCTGTTTTTT,CATSRETDRGGELFF
TRBD1,TRBJ1-2,.,TRBV6-1,TGTGCCAGCAGTGAATACAGGGGTGGCTATGGCTACACCTTC,CASSEYRGGYGYTF
.,TRBJ1-4,many,TRBV29-1,TGCAGCGTTGCTGGTGGGCGAAATGAAAAACTGTTTTTT,CSVAGGRNEKLFF